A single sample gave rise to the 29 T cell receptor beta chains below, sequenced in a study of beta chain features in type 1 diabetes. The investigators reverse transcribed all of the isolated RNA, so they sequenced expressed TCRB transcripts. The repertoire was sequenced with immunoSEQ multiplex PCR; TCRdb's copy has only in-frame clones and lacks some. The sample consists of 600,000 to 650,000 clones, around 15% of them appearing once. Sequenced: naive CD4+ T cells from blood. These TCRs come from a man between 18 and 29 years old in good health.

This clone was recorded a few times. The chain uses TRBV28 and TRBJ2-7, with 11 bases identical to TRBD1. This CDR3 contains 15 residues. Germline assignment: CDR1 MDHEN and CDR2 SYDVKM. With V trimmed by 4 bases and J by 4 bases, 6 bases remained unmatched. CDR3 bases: TGTGCCAGCAGTTCCGGGACAGGGGGAAAGTACGAGCAGTACTTC. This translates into CASSSGTGGKYEQYF.

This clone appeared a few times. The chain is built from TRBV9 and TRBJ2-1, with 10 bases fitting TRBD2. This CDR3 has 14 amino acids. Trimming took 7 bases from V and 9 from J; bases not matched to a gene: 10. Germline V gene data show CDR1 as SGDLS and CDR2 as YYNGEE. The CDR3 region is CASGRVGLAIEQFF. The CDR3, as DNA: TGTGCCAGCGGTCGTGTGGGACTAGCGATTGAGCAGTTCTTC.

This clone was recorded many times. The CDR3 DNA follows: TGTGCCATCAGTAGGACAGAAGAGACCCAGTACTTC. This codes for CAISRTEETQYF. The chain combines TRBV10-3 with TRBJ2-5, with a tentative D call TRBD1 (6 bases). The CDR3 is 12 residues long. Germline V CDR1 and CDR2: ENHRY, SYGVKD. Trimming shortened V by 5 bases and J by 3 bases, and 7 bases separated the two germline ends.

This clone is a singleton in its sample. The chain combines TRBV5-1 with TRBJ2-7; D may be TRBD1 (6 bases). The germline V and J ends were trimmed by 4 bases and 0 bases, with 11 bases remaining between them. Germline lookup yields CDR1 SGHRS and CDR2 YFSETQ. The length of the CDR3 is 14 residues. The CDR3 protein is CASSDQGSSYEQYF. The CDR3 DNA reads TGCGCCAGCAGCGACCAGGGGAGCTCCTACGAGCAGTACTTC.

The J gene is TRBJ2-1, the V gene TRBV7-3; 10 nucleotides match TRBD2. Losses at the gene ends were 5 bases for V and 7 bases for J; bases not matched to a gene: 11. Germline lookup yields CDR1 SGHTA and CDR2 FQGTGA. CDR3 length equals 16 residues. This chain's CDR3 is CASSTPLAGVGNEQFF. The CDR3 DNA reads TGTGCCAGCAGCACCCCCCTAGCGGGAGTGGGGAATGAGCAGTTCTTC.

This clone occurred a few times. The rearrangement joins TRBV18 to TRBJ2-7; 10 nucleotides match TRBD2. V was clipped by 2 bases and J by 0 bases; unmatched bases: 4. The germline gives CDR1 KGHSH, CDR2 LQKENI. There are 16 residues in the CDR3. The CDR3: CASSPSASGGSYEQYF. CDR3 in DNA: TGTGCCAGCTCACCATCCGCTAGCGGGGGCTCCTACGAGCAGTACTTC.

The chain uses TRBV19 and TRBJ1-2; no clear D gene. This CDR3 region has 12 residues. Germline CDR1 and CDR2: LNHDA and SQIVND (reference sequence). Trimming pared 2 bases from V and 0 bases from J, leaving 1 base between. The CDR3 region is CASSIPNYGYTF. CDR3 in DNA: TGTGCCAGTAGTATACCTAACTATGGCTACACCTTC.

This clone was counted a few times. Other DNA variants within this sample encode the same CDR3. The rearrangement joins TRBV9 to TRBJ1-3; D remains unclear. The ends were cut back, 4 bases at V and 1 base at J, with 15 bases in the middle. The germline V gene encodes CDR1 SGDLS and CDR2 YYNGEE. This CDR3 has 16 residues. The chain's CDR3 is CASSPRGRESGNTIYF. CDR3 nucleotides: TGTGCCAGCAGCCCCCGCGGGCGGGAGTCTGGAAACACCATATATTTT.

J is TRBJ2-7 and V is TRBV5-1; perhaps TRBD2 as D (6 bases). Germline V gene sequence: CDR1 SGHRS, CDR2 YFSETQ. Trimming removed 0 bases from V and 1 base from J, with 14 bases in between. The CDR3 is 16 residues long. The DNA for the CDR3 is TGCGCCAGCAGCTTGGTGGCGGGGCCGGGATCCTACGAGCAGTACTTC. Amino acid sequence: CASSLVAGPGSYEQYF.

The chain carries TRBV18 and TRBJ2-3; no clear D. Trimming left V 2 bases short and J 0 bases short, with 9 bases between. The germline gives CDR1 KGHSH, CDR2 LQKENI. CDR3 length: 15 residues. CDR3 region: CASSPRQASTDTQYF. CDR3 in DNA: TGTGCCAGCTCACCAAGGCAGGCCAGCACAGATACGCAGTATTTT.

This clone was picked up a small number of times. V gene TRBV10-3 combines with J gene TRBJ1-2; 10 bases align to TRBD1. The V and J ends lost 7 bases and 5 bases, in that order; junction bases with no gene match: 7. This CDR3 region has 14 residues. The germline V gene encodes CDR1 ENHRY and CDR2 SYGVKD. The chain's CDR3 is CAITSDRGGYGYTF. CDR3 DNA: TGTGCCATCACCTCGGACAGGGGGGGATATGGCTACACCTTC.

CDR3 sequence: CASGTGNQPQHF. The DNA of the CDR3 is TGTGCCAGCGGGACAGGGAATCAGCCCCAGCATTTT. The chain employs TRBV25-1 and TRBJ1-5, with 9 bases that match TRBD1. Unmatched junction bases numbered 0, after V lost 8 bases and J lost 4 bases. The CDR3 contains 12 residues. The germline V gene has CDR1 MGHDK and CDR2 SYGVNS. The variable domain in full, with the rest retrieved from reference TRBV25-1 and TRBJ1-5, is EADIYQTPRYLVIGTGKKITLECSQTMGHDKMYWYQQDPGMELHLIHYSYGVNSTEKGDLSSESTVSRIRTEHFPLTLESARPSHTSQYLCASGTGNQPQHFGDGTRLSIL.

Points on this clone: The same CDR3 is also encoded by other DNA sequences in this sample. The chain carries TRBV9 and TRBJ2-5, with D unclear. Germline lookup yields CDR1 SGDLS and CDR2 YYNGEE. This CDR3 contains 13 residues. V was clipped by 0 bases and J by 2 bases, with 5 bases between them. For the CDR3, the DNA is TGTGCCAGCAGCGTAGCTCTTCAAGAGACCCAGTACTTC. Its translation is CASSVALQETQYF. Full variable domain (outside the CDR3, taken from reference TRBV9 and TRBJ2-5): DSGVTQTPKHLITATGQRVTLRCSPRSGDLSVYWYQQSLDQGLQFLIQYYNGEERAKGNILERFSAQQFPDLHSELNLSSLELGDSALYFCASSVALQETQYFGPGTRLLVL.

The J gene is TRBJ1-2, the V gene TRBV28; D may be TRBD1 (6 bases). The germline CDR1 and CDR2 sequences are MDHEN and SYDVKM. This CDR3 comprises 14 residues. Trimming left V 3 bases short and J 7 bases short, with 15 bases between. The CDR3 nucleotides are TGTGCCAGCAGTTTGGGACACACCTCAGGTGGCTACACCTTC. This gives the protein CASSLGHTSGGYTF.

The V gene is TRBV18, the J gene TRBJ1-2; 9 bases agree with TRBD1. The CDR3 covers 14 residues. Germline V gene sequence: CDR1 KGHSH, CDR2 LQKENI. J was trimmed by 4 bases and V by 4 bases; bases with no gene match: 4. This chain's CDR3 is CASSRTGAGYGYTF. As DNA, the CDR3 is TGTGCCAGCTCACGGACAGGGGCGGGCTATGGCTACACCTTC.

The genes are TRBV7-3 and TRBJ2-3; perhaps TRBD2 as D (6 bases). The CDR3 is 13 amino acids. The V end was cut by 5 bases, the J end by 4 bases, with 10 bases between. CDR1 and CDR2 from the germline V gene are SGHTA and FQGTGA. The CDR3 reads CASSPWGADTQYF. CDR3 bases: TGTGCCAGCAGCCCCTGGGGGGCAGATACGCAGTATTTT.

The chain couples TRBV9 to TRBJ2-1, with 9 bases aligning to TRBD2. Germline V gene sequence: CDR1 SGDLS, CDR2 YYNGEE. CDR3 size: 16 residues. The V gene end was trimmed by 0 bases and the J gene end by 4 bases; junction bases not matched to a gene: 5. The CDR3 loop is CASSVVGSGGYNEQFF. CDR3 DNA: TGTGCCAGCAGCGTAGTAGGGAGCGGGGGGTACAATGAGCAGTTCTTC.

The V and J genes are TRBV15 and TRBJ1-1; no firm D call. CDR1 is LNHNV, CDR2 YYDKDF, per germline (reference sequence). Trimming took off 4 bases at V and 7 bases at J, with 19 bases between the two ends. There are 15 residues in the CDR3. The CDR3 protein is CATSKGLLKRREAFF. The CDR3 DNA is TGTGCCACCAGCAAAGGACTCCTAAAGAGGCGTGAAGCTTTCTTT.

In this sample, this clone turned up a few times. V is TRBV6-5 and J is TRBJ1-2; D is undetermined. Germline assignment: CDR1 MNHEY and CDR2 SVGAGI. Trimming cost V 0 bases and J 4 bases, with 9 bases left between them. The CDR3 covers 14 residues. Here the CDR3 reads CASSYSQDPYGYTF. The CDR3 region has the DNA TGTGCCAGCAGTTACTCGCAGGATCCCTATGGCTACACCTTC.

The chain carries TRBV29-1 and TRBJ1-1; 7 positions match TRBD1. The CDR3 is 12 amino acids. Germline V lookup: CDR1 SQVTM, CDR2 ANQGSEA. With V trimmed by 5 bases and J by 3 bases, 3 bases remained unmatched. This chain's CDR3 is CSVRGQHTEAFF. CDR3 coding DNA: TGCAGCGTTAGGGGACAGCACACTGAAGCTTTCTTT.

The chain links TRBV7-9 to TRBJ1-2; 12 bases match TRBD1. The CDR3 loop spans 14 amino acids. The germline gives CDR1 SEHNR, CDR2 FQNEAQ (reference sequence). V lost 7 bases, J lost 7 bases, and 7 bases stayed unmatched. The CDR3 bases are TGTGCCAGCATCTCCTGGGACAGGGGGCCTGGCTACACCTTC. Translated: CASISWDRGPGYTF.

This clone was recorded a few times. The CDR3 sequence: CASSFSPATSGGRYNEQFF. In DNA form, the CDR3 reads TGTGCCAGCAGTTTTTCGCCAGCCACTAGCGGGGGGCGATACAATGAGCAGTTCTTC. The chain uses TRBV28 and TRBJ2-1; 12 bases line up with TRBD2. This CDR3 comprises 19 residues. The J segment lost 4 bases and the V segment lost 3 bases, leaving 13 bases of the junction unmatched. Germline assignment: CDR1 MDHEN and CDR2 SYDVKM.

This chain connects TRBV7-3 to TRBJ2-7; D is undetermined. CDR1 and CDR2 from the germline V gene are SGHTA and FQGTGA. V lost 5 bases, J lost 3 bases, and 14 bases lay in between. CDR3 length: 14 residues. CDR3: CASSPGRTHYEQYF. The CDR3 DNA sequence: TGTGCCAGCAGCCCCGGCAGGACCCACTACGAGCAGTACTTC.

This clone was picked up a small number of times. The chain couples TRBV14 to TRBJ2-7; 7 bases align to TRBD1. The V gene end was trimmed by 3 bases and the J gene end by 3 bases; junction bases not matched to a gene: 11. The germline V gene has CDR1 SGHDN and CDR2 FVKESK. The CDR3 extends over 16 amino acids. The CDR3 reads CASSHGASRGIYEQYF. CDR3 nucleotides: TGTGCCAGCAGCCACGGAGCGTCCAGGGGGATCTACGAGCAGTACTTC.

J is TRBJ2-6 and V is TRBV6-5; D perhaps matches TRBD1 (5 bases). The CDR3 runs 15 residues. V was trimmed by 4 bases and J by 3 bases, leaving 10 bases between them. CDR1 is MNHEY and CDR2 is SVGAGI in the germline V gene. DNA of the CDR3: TGTGCCAGCAGTTCCGCAGGGATTGGGGCCAACGTCCTGACTTTC. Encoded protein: CASSSAGIGANVLTF.

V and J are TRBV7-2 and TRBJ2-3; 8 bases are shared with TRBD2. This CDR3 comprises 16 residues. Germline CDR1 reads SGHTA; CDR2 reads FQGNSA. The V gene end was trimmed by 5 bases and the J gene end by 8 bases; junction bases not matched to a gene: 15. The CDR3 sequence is CASSLGAGGLGGTQYF. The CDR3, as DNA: TGTGCCAGCAGCCTAGGGGCGGGAGGTCTGGGCGGTACGCAGTATTTT.

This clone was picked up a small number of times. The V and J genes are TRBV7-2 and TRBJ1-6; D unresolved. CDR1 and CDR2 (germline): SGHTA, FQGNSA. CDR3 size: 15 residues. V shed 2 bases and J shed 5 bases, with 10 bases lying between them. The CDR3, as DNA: TGTGCCAGCAGCTTACGGGTGACTAATAATTCACCCCTCCACTTT. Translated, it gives CASSLRVTNNSPLHF.

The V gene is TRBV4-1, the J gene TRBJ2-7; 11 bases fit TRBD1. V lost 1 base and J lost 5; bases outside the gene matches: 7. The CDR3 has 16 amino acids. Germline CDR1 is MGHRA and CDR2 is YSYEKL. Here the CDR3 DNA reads TGCGCCAGCAGCCAAGGGGCAGGACAGGGGGCGAACGAGCAGTACTTC. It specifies CASSQGAGQGANEQYF.

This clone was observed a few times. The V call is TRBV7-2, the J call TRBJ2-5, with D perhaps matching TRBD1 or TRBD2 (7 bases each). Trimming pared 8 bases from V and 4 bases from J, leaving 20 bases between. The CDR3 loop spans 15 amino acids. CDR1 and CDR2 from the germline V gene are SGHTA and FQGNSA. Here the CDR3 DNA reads TGTGCCAGCGGCCTGACGGGCAGGGGGGGAGAGACCCAGTACTTC. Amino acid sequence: CASGLTGRGGETQYF.